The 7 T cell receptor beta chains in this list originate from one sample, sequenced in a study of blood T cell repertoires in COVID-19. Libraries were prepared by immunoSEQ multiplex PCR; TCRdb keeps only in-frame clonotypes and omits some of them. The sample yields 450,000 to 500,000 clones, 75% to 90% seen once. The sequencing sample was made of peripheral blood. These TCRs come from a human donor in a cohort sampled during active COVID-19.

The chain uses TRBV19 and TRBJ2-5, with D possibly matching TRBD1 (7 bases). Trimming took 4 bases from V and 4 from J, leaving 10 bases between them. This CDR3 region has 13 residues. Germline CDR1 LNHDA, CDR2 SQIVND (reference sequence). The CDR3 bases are TGTGCCAGTAGTAACAGGGGAGGAGAGACCCAGTACTTC. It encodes CASSNRGGETQYF.

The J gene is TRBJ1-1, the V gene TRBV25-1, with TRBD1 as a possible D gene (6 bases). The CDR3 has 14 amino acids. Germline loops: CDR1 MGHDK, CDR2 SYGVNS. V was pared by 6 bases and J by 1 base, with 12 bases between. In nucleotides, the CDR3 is TGTGCCAGCAGCCCATGGACAGCGAACACTGAAGCTTTCTTT. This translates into CASSPWTANTEAFF. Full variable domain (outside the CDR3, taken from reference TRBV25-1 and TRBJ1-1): EADIYQTPRYLVIGTGKKITLECSQTMGHDKMYWYQQDPGMELHLIHYSYGVNSTEKGDLSSESTVSRIRTEHFPLTLESARPSHTSQYLCASSPWTANTEAFFGQGTRLTVV.

CDR3 coding DNA: TGTGCCAGCAGTTACGGCGGGGGCGGCTATGGCTACACCTTC. Translation: CASSYGGGGYGYTF. V usage is TRBV6-2 or TRBV6-3 and J usage is TRBJ1-2, with a weak D call TRBD1 (6 bases). The CDR3 length is 14 residues. V was clipped by 2 bases and J by 4 bases, with 11 bases between them. Germline V CDR1 and CDR2: MNHEY, SVGEGT.

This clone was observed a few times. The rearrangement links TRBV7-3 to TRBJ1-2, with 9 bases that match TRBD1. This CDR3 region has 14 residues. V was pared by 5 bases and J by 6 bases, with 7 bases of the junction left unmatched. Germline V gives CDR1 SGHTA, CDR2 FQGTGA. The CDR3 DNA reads TGTGCCAGCAGCCGACAGGGGGTCAACAATGGCTACACCTTC. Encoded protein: CASSRQGVNNGYTF.

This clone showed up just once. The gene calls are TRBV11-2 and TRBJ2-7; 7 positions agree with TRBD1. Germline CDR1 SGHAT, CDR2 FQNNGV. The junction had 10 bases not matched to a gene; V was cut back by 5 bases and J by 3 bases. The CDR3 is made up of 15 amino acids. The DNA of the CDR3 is TGTGCCAGCAGCCCAGCCGGGACAGCTTACTACGAGCAGTACTTC. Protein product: CASSPAGTAYYEQYF.

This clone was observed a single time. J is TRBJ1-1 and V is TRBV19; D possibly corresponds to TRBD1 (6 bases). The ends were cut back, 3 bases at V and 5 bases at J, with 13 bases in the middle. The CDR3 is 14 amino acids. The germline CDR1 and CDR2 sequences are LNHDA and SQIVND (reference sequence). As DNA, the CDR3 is TGTGCCAGTAGTATCCGGGGGGCGAGGACTGAAGCTTTCTTT. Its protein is CASSIRGARTEAFF.

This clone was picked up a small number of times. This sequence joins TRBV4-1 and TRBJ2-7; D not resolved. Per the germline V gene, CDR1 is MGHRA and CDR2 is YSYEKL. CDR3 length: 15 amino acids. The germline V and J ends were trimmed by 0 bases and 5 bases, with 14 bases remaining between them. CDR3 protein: CASSQEGRLRNEQYF. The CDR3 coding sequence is TGCGCCAGCAGCCAAGAGGGCAGATTAAGGAACGAGCAGTACTTC.